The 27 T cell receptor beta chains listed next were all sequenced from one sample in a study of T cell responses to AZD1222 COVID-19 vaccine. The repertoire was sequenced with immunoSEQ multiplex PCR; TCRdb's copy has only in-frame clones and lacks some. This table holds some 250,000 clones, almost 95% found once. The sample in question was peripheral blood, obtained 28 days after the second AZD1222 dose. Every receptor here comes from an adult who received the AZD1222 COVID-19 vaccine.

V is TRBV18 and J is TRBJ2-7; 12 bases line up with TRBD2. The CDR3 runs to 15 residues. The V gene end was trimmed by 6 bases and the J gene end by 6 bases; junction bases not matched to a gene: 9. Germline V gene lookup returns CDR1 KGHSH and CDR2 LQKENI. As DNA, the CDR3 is TGTGCCAGCTCGTCGAGACTAGCGGGAGAGGGCGAGCAGTACTTC. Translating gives CASSSRLAGEGEQYF.

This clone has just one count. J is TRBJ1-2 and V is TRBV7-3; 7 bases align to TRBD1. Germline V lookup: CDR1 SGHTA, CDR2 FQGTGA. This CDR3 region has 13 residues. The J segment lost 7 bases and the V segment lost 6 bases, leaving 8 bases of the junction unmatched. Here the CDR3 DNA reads TGTGCCAGCAGGTCAGAGGGGGCTGTTGGCTACACCTTC. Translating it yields CASRSEGAVGYTF.

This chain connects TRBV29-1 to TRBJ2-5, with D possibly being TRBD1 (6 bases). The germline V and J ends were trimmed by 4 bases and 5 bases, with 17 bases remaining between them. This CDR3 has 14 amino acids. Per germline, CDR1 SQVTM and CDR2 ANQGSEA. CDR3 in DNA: TGCAGCGTTGGAGGCAGGGGTGGTCGGGAGACCCAGTACTTC. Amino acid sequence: CSVGGRGGRETQYF.

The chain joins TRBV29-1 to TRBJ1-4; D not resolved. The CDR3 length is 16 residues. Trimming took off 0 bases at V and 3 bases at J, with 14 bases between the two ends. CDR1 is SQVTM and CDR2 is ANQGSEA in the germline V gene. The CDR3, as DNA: TGCAGCGTTGAAGAAAGCAGAGGCAAAGCTAATGAAAAACTGTTTTTT. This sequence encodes CSVEESRGKANEKLFF.

CDR3 amino acids: CASSLHGSYEQYF. The CDR3 nucleotides read TGTGCCAGCAGTTTACACGGCTCCTACGAGCAGTACTTC. The V call is TRBV27, the J call TRBJ2-7; D remains ambiguous. This CDR3 region has 13 residues. Germline CDR1 reads MNHEY; CDR2 reads SMNVEV (reference sequence). V was cut by 2 bases and J by 0 bases, with 5 bases left in between.

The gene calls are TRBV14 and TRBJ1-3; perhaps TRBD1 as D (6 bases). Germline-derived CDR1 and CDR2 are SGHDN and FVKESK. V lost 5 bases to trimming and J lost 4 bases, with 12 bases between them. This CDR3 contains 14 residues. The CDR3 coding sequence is TGTGCCAGCAGCTACCGGGGGCTAGGAAACACCATATATTTT. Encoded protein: CASSYRGLGNTIYF.

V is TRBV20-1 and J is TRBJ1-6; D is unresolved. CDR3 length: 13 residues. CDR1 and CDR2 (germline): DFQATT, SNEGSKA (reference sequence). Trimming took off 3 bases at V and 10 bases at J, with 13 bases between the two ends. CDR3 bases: TGCAGTGCTAGTTTTCAGACTGACTCACCCCTCCACTTT. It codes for CSASFQTDSPLHF.

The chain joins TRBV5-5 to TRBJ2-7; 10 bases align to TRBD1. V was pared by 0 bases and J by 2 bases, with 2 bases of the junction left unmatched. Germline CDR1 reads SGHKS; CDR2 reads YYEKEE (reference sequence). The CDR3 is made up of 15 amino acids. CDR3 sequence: CASSLGTGGPYEQYF. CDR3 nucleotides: TGTGCCAGCAGCTTGGGGACAGGGGGGCCCTACGAGCAGTACTTC.

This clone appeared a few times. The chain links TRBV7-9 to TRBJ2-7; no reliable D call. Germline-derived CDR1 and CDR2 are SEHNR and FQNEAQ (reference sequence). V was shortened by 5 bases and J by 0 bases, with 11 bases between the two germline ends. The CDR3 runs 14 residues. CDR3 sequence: CASSPAGGSYEQYF. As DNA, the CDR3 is TGTGCCAGCAGCCCGGCTGGCGGCTCCTACGAGCAGTACTTC.

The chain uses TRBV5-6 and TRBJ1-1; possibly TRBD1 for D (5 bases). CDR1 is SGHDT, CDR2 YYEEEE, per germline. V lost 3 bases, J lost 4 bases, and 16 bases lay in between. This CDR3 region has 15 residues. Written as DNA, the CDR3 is TGTGCCAGCAGCTCCCGTCAGGGACGGAGCACTGAAGCTTTCTTT. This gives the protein CASSSRQGRSTEAFF.

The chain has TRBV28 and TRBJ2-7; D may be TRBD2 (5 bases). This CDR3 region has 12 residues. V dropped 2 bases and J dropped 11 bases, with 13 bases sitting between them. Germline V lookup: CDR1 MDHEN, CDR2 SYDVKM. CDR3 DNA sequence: TGTGCCAGCAGTTTAACCCTCCGGGGTGAGTACTTC. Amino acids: CASSLTLRGEYF.

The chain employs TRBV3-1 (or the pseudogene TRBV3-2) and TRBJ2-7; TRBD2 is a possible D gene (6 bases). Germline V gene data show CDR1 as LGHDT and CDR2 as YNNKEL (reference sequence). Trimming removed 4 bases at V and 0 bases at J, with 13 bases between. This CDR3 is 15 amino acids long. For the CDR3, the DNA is TGTGCCAGCAGCCTCCGGGACGGGAGCTCCTACGAGCAGTACTTC. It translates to CASSLRDGSSYEQYF.

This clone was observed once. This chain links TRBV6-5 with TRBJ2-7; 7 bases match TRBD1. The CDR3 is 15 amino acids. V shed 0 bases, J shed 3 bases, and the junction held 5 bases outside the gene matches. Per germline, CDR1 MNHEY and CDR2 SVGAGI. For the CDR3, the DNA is TGTGCCAGCAGTTACTCGGGACAGCAAGTCTACGAGCAGTACTTC. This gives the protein CASSYSGQQVYEQYF.

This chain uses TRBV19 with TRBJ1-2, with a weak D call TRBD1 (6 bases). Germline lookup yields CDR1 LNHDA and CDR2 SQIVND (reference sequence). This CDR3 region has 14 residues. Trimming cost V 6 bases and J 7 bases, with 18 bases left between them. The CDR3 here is CASRAYSGTSGYTF. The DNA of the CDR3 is TGTGCCAGTAGAGCCTATTCCGGGACATCTGGCTACACCTTC.

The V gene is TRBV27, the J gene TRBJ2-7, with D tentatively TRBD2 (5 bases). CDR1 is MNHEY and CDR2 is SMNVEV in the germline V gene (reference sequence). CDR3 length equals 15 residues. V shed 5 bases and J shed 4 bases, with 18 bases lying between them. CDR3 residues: CASSPAGILGYEQYF. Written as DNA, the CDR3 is TGTGCCAGCAGTCCCGCCGGGATCCTTGGATACGAGCAGTACTTC.

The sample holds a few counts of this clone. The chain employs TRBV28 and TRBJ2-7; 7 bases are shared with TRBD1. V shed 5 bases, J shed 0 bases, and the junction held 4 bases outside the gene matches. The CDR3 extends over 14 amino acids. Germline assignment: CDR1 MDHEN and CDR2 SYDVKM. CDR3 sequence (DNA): TGTGCCAGCAGTACCAGGGGGTCCTCCTACGAGCAGTACTTC. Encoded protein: CASSTRGSSYEQYF.

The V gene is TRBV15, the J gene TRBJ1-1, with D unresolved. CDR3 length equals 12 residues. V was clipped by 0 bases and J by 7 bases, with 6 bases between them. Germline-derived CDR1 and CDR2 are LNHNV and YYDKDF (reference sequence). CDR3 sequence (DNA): TGTGCCACCAGCAGAGATCGGGGTGAAGCTTTCTTT. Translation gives CATSRDRGEAFF.

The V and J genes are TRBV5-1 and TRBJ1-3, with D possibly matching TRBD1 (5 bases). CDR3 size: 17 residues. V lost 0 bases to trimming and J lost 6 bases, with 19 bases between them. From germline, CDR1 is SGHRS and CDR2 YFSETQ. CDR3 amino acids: CASSLAGRDGSKNTIYF. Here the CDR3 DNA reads TGCGCCAGCAGCTTGGCCGGTCGGGACGGAAGTAAAAACACCATATATTTT.

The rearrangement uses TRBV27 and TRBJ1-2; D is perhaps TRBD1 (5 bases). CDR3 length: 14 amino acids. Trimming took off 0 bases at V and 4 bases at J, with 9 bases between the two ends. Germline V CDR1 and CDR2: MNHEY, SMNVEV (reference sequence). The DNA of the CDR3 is TGTGCCAGCAGTTTATCGGGGGGGTTCTATGGCTACACCTTC. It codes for CASSLSGGFYGYTF.

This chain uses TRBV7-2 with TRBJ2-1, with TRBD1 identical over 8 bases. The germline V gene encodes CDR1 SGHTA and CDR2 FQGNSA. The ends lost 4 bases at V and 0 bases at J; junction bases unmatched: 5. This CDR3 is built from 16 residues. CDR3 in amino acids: CASSSSGTGSYNEQFF. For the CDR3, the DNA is TGTGCCAGCAGCTCATCCGGGACAGGCTCCTACAATGAGCAGTTCTTC.

CDR3 DNA sequence: TGTGCCAGCACCCGACGTGGGACAGGGCGCACAGATACGCAGTATTTT. Protein product: CASTRRGTGRTDTQYF. The rearrangement links TRBV5-4 to TRBJ2-3; 9 bases agree with TRBD1. Germline values: CDR1 SGHNT, CDR2 YYREEE (reference sequence). V was pared by 6 bases and J by 1 base, with 9 bases of the junction left unmatched. This CDR3 has 16 amino acids.

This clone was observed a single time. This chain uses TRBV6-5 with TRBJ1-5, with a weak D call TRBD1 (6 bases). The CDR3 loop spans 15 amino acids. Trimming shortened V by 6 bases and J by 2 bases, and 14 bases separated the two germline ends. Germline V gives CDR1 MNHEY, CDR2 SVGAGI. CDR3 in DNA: TGTGCCAGCAGGGGCAGGGGCTTTGGCAATCAGCCCCAGCATTTT. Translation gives CASRGRGFGNQPQHF.

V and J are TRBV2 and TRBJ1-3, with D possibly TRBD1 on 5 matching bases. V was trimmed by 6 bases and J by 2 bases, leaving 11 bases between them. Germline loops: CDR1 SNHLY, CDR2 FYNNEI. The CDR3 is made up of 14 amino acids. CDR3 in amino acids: CASRPGTAGNTIYF. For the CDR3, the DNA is TGTGCCAGCAGGCCCGGGACCGCTGGAAACACCATATATTTT.

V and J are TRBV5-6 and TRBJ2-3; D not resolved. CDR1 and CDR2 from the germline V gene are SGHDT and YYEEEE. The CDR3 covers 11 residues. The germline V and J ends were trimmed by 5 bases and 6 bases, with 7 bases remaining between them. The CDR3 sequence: CASRLLDTQYF. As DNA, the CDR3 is TGTGCCAGCAGACTTCTCGATACGCAGTATTTT.

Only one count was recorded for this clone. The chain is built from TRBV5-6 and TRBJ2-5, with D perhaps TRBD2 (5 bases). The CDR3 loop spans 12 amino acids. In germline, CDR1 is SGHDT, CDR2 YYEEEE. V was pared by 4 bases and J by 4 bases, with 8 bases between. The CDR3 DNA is TGTGCCAGCAGCCGCCGGGGAGAGACCCAGTACTTC. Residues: CASSRRGETQYF.

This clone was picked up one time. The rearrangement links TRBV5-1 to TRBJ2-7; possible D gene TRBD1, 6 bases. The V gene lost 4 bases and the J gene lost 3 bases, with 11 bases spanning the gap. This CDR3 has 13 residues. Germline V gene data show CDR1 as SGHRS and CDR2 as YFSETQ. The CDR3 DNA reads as TGCGCCAGCAGCCCCGGACAGATCTACGAGCAGTACTTC. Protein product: CASSPGQIYEQYF.

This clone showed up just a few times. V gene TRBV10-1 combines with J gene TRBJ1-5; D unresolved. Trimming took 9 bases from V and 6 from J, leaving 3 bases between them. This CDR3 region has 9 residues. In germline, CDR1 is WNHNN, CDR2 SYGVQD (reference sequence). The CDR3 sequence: CARVQPQHF. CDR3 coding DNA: TGCGCCAGGGTTCAGCCCCAGCATTTT.